The clone carrying this TCR beta chain appeared many times. Antigen unknown. Trimming removed 0 bases from V and 0 bases from J, with 12 bases in between. Germline V lookup: CDR1 LGHNT, CDR2 FRNRAP. The CDR3 covers 17 residues. This sample is drawn from a study of T cell repertoires in cytomegalovirus infection. Study-wide background: A matching HLA type, together with CMV infection, was signaled by public TCR beta signatures. Study results and caveats: In two of eight donors, the top clonotype was HLA-C-restricted CMV-specific.

Using its own MiXCR run on the reads, TCRdb lists one record per CDR3 protein. The repertoire has fewer than 200,000 distinct CDR3 sequences, less than 9.5% of them found once; the top ten carry roughly 5.1%. The chain couples TRBV12-5 to TRBJ2-1, with D possibly matching TRBD1 (6 bases). The sequenced material came from PBMCs. The clonotype comes from a human donor in good health (CMV status not recorded). Some clones in this sample may be carry-over from other donors' samples. For the CDR3, the DNA is TGTGCTAGTGGTTTGGTTATCGACAGGAGCTCCTACAATGAGCAGTTCTTC. This gives the protein CASGLVIDRSSYNEQFF.